The TCR beta chain described here comes from a study of blood T cell repertoires in COVID-19. Study overall: Material from acute and convalescent COVID-19 was sourced from the United States, Italy and Spain. PBMCs, B-cell-depleted T cells, or T cells provided the cDNA or gDNA that made up the material.

How the authors handled the data: By means of reference gene primer amplification, nucleated cell counts were estimated. This table comes from immunoSEQ multiplex PCR, and its TCRdb copy is limited to in-frame clones, with some not included. V, J and clone size are those of that table, while D and trimming were read from the DNA. This repertoire shows over 120,000 clones, around 80% found once; its top ten account for just under 2%. The germline V gene encodes CDR1 MNHEY and CDR2 SVGAGI. The V end lost 8 bases, the J end lost 3 bases, and 11 bases lay between the germline ends. CDR3 length: 12 amino acids.

The V call is TRBV6-5, the J call TRBJ2-7, with D possibly TRBD1 on 5 matching bases. This clonotype originated in a woman aged 60-70 years with acute or convalescent COVID-19. Sequenced input: peripheral blood. The CDR3 DNA is TGTGCCAGCCTGGACACCGTCTACGAGCAGTACTTC. Residues: CASLDTVYEQYF.